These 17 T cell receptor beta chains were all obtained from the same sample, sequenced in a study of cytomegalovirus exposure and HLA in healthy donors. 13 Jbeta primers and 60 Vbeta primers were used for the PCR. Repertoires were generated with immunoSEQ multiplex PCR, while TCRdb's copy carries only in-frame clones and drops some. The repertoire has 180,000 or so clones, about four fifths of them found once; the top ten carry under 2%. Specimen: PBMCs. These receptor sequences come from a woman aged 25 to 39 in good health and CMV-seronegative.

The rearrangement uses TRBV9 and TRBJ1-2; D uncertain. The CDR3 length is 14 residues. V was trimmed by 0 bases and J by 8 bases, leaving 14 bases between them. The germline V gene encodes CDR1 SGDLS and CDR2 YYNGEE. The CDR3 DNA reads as TGTGCCAGCAGCGTAGCGCTTTGGCAGGCAGGCTACACCTTC. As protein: CASSVALWQAGYTF. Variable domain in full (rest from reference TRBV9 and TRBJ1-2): DSGVTQTPKHLITATGQRVTLRCSPRSGDLSVYWYQQSLDQGLQFLIQYYNGEERAKGNILERFSAQQFPDLHSELNLSSLELGDSALYFCASSVALWQAGYTFGSGTRLTVV.

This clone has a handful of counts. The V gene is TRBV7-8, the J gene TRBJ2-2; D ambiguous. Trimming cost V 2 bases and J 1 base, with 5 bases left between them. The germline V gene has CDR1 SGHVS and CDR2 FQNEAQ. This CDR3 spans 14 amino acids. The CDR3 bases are TGTGCCAGCAGCTTAATACAGAACACCGGGGAGCTGTTTTTT. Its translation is CASSLIQNTGELFF.

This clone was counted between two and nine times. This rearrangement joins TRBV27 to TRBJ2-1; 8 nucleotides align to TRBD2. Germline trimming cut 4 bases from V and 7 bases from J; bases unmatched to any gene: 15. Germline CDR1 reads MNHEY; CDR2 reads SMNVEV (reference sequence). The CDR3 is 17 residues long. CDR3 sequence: CASSSTWVSGIGNEQFF. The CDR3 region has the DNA TGTGCCAGCAGTTCCACCTGGGTTAGCGGGATAGGTAATGAGCAGTTCTTC.

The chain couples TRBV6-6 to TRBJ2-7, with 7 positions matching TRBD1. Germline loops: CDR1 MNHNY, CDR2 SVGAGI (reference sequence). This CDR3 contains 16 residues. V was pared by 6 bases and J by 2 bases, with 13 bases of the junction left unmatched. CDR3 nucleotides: TGTGCCAGCAGCGACCGGGGCAGGGGGAGCCCCTACGAGCAGTACTTC. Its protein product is CASSDRGRGSPYEQYF.

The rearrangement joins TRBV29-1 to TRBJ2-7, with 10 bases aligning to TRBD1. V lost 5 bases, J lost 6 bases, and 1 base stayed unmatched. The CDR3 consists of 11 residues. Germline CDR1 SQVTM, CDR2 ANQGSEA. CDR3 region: CSVRTGGEQYF. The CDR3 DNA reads TGCAGCGTTCGGACAGGGGGCGAGCAGTACTTC.

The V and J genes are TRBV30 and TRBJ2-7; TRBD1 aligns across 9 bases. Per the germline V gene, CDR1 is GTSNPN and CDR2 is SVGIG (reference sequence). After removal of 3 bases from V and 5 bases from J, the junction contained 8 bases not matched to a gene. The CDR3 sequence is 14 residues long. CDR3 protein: CAWSRTGVMNEQYF. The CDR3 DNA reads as TGTGCCTGGAGCCGGACAGGGGTGATGAACGAGCAGTACTTC.

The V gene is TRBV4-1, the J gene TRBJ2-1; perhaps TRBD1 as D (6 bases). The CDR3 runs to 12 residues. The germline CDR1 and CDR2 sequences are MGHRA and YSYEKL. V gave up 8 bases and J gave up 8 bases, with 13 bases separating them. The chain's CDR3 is CASGGQWDEQFF. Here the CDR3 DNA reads TGCGCCAGCGGGGGACAATGGGATGAGCAGTTCTTC.

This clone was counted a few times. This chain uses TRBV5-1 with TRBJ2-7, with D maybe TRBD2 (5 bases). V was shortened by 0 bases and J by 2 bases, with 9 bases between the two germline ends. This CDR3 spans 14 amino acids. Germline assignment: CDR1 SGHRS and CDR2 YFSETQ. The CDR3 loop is CASSLGVGAYEQYF. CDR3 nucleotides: TGCGCCAGCAGCTTGGGGGTCGGGGCCTACGAGCAGTACTTC.

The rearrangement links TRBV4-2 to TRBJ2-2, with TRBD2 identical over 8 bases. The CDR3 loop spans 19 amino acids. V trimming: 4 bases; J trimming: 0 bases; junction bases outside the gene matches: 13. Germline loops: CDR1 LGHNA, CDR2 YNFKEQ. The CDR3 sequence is CASSPLGAGEFANTGELFF. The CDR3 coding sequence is TGTGCCAGCAGCCCCCTGGGAGCGGGGGAGTTCGCGAACACCGGGGAGCTGTTTTTT.

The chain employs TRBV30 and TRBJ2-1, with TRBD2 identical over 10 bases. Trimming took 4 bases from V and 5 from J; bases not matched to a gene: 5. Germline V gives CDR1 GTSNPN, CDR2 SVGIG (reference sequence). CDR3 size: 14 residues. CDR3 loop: CAWTTLAGDNEQFF. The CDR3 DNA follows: TGTGCCTGGACCACTCTAGCGGGGGACAATGAGCAGTTCTTC.

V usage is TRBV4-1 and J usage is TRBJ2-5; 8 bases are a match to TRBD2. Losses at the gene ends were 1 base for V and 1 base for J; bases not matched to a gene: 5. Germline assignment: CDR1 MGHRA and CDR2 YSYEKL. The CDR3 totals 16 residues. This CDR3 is CASSQGRGEFQETQYF. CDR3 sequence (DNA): TGCGCCAGCAGCCAAGGGCGGGGGGAATTCCAAGAGACCCAGTACTTC.

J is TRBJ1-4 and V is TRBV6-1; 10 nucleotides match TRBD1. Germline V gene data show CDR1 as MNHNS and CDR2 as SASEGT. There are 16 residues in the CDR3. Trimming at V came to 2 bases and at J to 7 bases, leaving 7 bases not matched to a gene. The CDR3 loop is CASSEKGQGTREKLFF. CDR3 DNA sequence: TGTGCCAGCAGTGAAAAGGGACAGGGGACGCGTGAAAAACTGTTTTTT.

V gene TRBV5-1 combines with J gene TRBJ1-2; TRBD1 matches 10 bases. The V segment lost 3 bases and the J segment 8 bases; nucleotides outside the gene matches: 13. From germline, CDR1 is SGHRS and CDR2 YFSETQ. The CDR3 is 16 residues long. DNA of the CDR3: TGCGCCAGCAGCTCTCAACAGACAGGGGGCTTGAGAGGCTACACCTTC. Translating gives CASSSQQTGGLRGYTF.

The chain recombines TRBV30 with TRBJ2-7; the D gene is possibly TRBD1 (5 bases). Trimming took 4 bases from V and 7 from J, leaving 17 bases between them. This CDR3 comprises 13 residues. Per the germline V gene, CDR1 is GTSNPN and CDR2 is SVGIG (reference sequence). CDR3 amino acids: CAWTLGQGGEQYF. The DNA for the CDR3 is TGTGCCTGGACCCTGGGGCAGGGTGGAGAGCAGTACTTC. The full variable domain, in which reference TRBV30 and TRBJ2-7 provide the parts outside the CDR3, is SQTIHQWPATLVQPVGSPLSLECTVEGTSNPNLYWYRQAAGRGLQLLFYSVGIGQISSEVPQNLSASRPQDRQFILSSKKLLLSDSGFYLCAWTLGQGGEQYFGPGTRLTVT.

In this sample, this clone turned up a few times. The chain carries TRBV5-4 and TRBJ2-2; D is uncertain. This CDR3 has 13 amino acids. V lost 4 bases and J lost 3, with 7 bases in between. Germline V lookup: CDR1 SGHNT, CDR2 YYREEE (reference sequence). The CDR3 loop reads CASSPYYTGELFF. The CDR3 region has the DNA TGTGCCAGCAGCCCCTATTACACCGGGGAGCTGTTTTTT.

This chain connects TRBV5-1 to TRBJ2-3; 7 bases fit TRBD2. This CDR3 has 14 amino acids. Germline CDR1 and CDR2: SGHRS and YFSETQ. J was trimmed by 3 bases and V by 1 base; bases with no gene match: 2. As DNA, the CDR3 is TGCGCCAGCAGCTTGAGGGAGGGGACAGATACGCAGTATTTT. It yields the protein CASSLREGTDTQYF.

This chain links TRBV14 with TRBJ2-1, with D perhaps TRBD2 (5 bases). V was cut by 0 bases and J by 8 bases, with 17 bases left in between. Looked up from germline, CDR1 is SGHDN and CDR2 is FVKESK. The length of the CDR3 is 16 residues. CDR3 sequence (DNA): TGTGCCAGCAGCCAAGATTCGAGCTCCCGGGGAGATGAGCAGTTCTTC. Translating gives CASSQDSSSRGDEQFF.